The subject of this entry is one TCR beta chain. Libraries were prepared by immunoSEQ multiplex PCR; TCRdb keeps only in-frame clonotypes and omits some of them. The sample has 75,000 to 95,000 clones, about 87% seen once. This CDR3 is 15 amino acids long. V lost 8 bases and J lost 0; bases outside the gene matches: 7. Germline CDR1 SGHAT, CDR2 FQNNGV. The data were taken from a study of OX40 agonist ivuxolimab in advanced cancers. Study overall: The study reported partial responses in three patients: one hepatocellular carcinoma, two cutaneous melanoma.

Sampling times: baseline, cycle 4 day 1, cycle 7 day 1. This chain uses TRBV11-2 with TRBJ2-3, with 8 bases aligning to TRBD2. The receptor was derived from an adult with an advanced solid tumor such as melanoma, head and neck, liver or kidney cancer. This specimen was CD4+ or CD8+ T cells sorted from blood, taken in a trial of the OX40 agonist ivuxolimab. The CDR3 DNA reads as TGTGCCAGCGGCTCGAGCGGGAGTAGCACAGATACGCAGTATTTT. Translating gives CASGSSGSSTDTQYF.